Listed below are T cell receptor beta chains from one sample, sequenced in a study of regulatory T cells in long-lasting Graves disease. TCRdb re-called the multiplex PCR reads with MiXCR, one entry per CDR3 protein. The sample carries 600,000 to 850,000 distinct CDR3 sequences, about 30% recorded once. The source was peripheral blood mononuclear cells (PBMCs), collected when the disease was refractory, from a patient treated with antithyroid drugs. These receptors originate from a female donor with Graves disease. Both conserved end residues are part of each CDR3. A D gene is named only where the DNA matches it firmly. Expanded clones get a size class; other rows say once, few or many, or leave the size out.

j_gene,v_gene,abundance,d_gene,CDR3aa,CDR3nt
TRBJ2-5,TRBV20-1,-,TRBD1,CSALTDLRDRAETQYF,TGCAGTGCTCTTACCGACCTCCGGGACAGGGCTGAGACCCAGTACTTC
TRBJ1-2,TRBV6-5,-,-,CASSSSTPGASNGYTF,TGTGCCAGCAGTTCCTCTACGCCAGGGGCGTCTAATGGCTACACCTTC
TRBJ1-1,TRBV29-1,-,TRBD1,CSVEEEGARGTEAFF,TGCAGCGTTGAGGAAGAGGGGGCGCGGGGCACTGAAGCTTTCTTT
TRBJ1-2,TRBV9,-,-,CASSVDLARRYGYTF,TGTGCCAGCAGCGTAGATCTGGCCCGGCGCTATGGCTACACCTTC
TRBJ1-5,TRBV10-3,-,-,CAISEGGIGNQPQHF,TGTGCCATCAGTGAAGGGGGGATTGGCAATCAGCCCCAGCATTTT
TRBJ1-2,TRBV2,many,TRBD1,CASSDGGTGIGYTF,TGTGCCAGCAGTGATGGAGGGACAGGGATTGGCTACACCTTC
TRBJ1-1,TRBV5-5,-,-,CASSSRDGQEAFF,TGTGCCAGCAGCTCCCGGGACGGACAAGAAGCTTTCTTT
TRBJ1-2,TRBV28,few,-,CASSLTHRTYGYTF,TGTGCCAGCAGTTTAACGCACCGGACCTATGGCTACACCTTC
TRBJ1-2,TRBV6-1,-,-,CASSAGLTYGYTF,TGTGCCAGCAGTGCCGGACTTACTTATGGCTACACCTTC
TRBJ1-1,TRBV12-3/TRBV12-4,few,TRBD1,CASSPGQKAFF,TGTGCCAGCAGCCCGGGACAGAAAGCTTTCTTT
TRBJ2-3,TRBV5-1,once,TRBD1,CASSLEGQGDGTQYF,TGCGCCAGCAGCTTGGAGGGACAGGGAGACGGTACGCAGTATTTT
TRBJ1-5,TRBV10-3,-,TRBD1,CAISGNRGQGQPQHF,TGTGCCATCAGTGGTAACAGGGGGCAGGGGCAGCCCCAGCATTTT
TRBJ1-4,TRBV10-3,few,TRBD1,CAISAGTGEKLFF,TGTGCCATCAGTGCCGGGACAGGGGAAAAACTGTTTTTT
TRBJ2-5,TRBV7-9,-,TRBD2,CASEHPGGAQYF,TGTGCCAGCGAACACCCGGGGGGGGCCCAGTACTTC
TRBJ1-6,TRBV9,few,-,CASSVEQKNSPLHF,TGTGCCAGCAGCGTAGAACAGAAGAATTCACCCCTCCACTTT
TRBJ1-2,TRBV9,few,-,CASSPRTAYYGYTF,TGTGCCAGCAGCCCCCGGACCGCGTACTATGGCTACACCTTC
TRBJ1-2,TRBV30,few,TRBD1,CAWSRQGSFGYTF,TGTGCCTGGAGTCGACAGGGTTCGTTCGGCTACACCTTC
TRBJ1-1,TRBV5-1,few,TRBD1,CASSSNRGPSNTEAFF,TGCGCCAGCAGCTCTAACAGGGGGCCGTCGAACACTGAAGCTTTCTTT
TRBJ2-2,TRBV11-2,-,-,CASGLDLWNTGELFF,TGTGCCAGCGGCTTAGATCTTTGGAACACCGGGGAGCTGTTTTTT
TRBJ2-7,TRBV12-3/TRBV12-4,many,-,CASSPIDRPYEQYF,TGTGCCAGCAGCCCCATAGACAGACCCTACGAGCAGTACTTC
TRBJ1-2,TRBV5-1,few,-,CASSLNGQASLSYTF,TGCGCCAGCAGCTTAAACGGCCAGGCGTCCTTAAGCTACACCTTC
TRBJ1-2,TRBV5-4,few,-,CASSWDNNYGYTF,TGTGCCAGCAGTTGGGACAATAACTATGGCTACACCTTC
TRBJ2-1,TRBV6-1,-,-,CASRGDSVKYNEQFF,TGTGCCAGCAGGGGGGACTCCGTAAAATACAATGAGCAGTTCTTC
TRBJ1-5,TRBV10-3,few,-,CAISLGQQNQPQHF,TGTGCCATCAGTCTCGGACAGCAAAATCAGCCCCAGCATTTT
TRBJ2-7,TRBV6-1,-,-,CASGGREYEQYF,TGTGCCAGCGGTGGGAGAGAATACGAGCAGTACTTC
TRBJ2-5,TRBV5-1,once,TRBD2,CASSLRTSGGSGKTQYF,TGCGCCAGCAGCTTGAGGACTAGCGGAGGATCTGGAAAGACCCAGTACTTC
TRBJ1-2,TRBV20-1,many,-,CSARDTTLGYTF,TGCAGTGCTAGAGATACTACCCTAGGCTACACCTTC
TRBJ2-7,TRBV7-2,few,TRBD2,CASSLAGGDHEQYF,TGTGCCAGCAGCCTCGCGGGGGGGGATCACGAGCAGTACTTC
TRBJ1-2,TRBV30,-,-,CAWSVKLLANCGYTF,TGTGCCTGGAGTGTAAAACTTTTAGCTAACTGTGGCTACACCTTC
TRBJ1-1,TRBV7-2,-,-,CASSYPVGGGNTEAFF,TGTGCCAGCAGCTACCCCGTCGGGGGAGGGAACACTGAAGCTTTCTTT
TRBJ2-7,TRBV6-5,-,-,CASSYSQAATYEQYF,TGTGCCAGCAGTTACTCCCAAGCGGCTACCTACGAGCAGTACTTC
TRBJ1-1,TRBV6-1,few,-,CASSTDPSNTEAFF,TGTGCCAGCTCGACGGACCCCTCGAACACTGAAGCTTTCTTT
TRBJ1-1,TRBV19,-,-,CASRGPRQMNTEAFF,TGTGCCAGTAGGGGCCCGAGACAGATGAACACTGAAGCTTTCTTT
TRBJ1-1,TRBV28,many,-,CASSLGGWNTEAFF,TGTGCCAGCAGTTTGGGTGGGTGGAACACTGAAGCTTTCTTT
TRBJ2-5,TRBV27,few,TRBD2,CASKPLREGWETQYF,TGTGCCAGCAAACCCTTACGGGAGGGTTGGGAGACCCAGTACTTC
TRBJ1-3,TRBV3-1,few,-,CASNSRGLRSGNTIYF,TGTGCCAGCAACTCCCGCGGTCTCCGCTCTGGAAACACCATATATTTT
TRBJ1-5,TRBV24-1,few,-,CATSDPGGGEGPQHF,TGTGCCACCAGTGACCCGGGGGGGGGCGAAGGGCCCCAGCATTTT
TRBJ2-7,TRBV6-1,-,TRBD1,CASTEGDRCRDEQYF,TGTGCCAGCACCGAAGGGGACAGGTGTCGGGACGAGCAGTACTTC
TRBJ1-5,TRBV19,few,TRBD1,CASTLGTVSNQPQHF,TGTGCCAGTACCCTAGGGACAGTTAGCAATCAGCCCCAGCATTTT
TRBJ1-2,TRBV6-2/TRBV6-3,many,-,CASSTQAGYGYTF,TGTGCCAGCAGCACCCAAGCTGGGTATGGCTACACCTTC
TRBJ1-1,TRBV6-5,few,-,CASSYWVGGARDTEAFF,TGTGCCAGCAGTTACTGGGTGGGGGGCGCAAGGGACACTGAAGCTTTCTTT
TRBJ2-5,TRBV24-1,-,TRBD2,CATNGFAGGPYEEKTQYF,TGTGCCACCAATGGGTTTGCGGGAGGGCCTTACGAGGAGAAGACCCAGTACTTC
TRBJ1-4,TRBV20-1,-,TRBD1,CSARTGGKLFF,TGCAGTGCTAGAACAGGGGGGAAACTGTTTTTT
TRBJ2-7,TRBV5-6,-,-,CASSSQAGTYEQYF,TGTGCCAGCAGCTCCCAGGCGGGCACCTACGAGCAGTACTTC
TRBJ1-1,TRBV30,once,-,CAWSDTEAFF,TGTGCCTGGAGTGACACTGAAGCCTTCTTT
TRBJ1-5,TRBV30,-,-,CAWSTGQGSDQPQHF,TGTGCCTGGAGTACAGGCCAGGGAAGCGATCAGCCCCAGCATTTT
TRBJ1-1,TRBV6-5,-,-,CASSYAGKTEAFF,TGTGCCAGCAGTTACGCTGGGAAGACTGAAGCTTTCTTT
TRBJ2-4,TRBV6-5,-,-,CASSSLDGENIQYF,TGTGCCAGCAGTTCTCTGGACGGAGAAAACATTCAGTACTTC
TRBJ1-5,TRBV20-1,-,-,CSARDLGYNQPQHF,TGCAGTGCTAGAGATCTTGGGTACAATCAGCCCCAGCATTTT
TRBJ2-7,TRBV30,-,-,CAWSGVDEQYF,TGTGCCTGGAGTGGGGTGGACGAGCAGTACTTC
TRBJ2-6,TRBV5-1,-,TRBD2,CASSGTSGYLSGANVLTF,TGCGCCAGCAGCGGGACTAGCGGATACCTCTCTGGGGCCAACGTCCTGACTTTC
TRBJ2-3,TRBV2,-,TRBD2,CASTILAGGADTQYF,TGTGCCAGCACCATACTAGCGGGAGGGGCAGATACGCAGTATTTT
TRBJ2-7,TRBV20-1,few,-,CSAPRDPYEQYF,TGCAGTGCGCCTCGGGATCCCTACGAGCAGTACTTC
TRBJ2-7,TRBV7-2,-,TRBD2,CASSLVTSGRGAHEQYF,TGTGCCAGCAGCTTAGTAACTAGCGGGAGAGGGGCCCACGAGCAGTACTTC
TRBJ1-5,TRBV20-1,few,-,CSARAHAMGQPQHF,TGCAGTGCTAGGGCGCATGCGATGGGGCAGCCCCAGCATTTT
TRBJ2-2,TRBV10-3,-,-,CASSERRNPNTGELFF,TGTGCCAGCAGTGAACGTCGGAACCCGAACACCGGGGAGCTGTTTTTT